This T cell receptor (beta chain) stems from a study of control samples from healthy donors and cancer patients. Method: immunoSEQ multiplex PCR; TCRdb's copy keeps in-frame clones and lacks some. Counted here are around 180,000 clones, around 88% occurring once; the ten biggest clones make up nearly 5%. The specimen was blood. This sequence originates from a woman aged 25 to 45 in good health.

CDR3 sequence: CASSAHRGNQETQYF. The CDR3 coding sequence is TGTGCCAGCAGTGCCCATCGGGGGAATCAAGAGACCCAGTACTTC. The chain carries TRBV25-1 and TRBJ2-5, with a possible D match to TRBD2 (6 bases). Germline-derived CDR1 and CDR2 are MGHDK and SYGVNS. V lost 4 bases to trimming and J lost 2 bases, with 14 bases between them. The CDR3 is 15 residues long.